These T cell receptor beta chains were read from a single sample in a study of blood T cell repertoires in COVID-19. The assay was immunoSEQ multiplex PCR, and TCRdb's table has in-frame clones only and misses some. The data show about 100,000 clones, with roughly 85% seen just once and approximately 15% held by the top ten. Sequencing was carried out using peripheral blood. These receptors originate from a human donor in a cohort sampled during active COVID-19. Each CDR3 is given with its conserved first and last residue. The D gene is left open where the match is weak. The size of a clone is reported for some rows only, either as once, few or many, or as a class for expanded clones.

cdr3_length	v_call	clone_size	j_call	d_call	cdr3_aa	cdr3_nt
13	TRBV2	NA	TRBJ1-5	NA	CASRYRDTQPQHF	TGTGCCAGCAGGTACAGGGATACGCAGCCCCAGCATTTT
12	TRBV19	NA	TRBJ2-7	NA	CASSTGGYEQYF	TGTGCCAGTAGTACAGGAGGATACGAGCAGTACTTC
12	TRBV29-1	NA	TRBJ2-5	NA	CSVEETGETQYF	TGCAGCGTTGAGGAGACAGGAGAGACCCAGTACTTC
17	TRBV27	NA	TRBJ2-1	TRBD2	CASKRKLAASSYNEQFF	TGTGCCAGCAAGAGAAAACTAGCGGCGAGCTCCTACAATGAGCAGTTCTTC
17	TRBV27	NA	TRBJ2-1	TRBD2	CASSPRGTSGRFNEQFF	TGTGCCAGCAGTCCCCGCGGGACTAGCGGGAGGTTTAATGAGCAGTTCTTC
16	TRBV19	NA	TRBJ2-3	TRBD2	CASSIDKAGGLDTQYF	TGTGCCAGTAGTATAGATAAAGCGGGAGGATTAGATACGCAGTATTTT
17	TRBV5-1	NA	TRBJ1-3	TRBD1	CASSPGGTSSGGNTIYF	TGCGCCAGCAGCCCAGGGGGGACCTCTTCGGGTGGAAACACCATATATTTT
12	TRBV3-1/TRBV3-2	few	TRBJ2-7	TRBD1	CASSHTGVEQYF	TGTGCCAGCAGCCATACAGGGGTCGAGCAGTACTTC
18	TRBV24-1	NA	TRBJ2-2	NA	CATSDLGGARKDTGELFF	TGTGCCACCAGTGATTTAGGAGGAGCGAGAAAGGACACCGGGGAGCTGTTTTTT
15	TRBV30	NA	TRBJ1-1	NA	CAWDAGRARSTEAFF	TGTGCCTGGGATGCGGGGAGGGCAAGGAGCACTGAAGCTTTCTTT
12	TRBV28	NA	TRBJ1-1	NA	CASRFMNTEAFF	TGTGCCAGCAGATTCATGAACACTGAAGCTTTCTTT
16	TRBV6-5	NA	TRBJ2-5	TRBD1	CASSYFGTGAQETQYF	TGTGCCAGCAGTTACTTTGGGACAGGGGCTCAAGAGACCCAGTACTTC
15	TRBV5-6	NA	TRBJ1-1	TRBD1	CASSLKGAGEAEAFF	TGTGCCAGCAGCTTGAAGGGGGCAGGGGAGGCTGAAGCTTTCTTT
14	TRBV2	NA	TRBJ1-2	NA	CASRGTTGLGGYTF	TGTGCCAGCAGGGGTACTACAGGGCTCGGTGGCTACACCTTC